Below, 5 T cell receptor beta chains from the same sample are listed, as sequenced in a study of CD4 and CD8 cells across lung adenocarcinoma regions. MiXCR, run by TCRdb on the PCR reads, gives a single entry per CDR3 protein. The sample records some 27,000 distinct CDR3 sequences, about 50% being singletons. Material for sequencing was CD8+ T cells from the center of a lung tumor. The receptors here all came from a male donor with lung adenocarcinoma. The CD4 and CD8 labels of this study may be unreliable.

V is TRBV4-1 and J is TRBJ2-3, with 7 nucleotides matching TRBD2. The DNA end is more similar to TRBJ2-7, so the J call may be wrong. Germline assignment: CDR1 MGHRA and CDR2 YSYEKL. There are 17 residues in the CDR3. The CDR3 sequence: CASSQVISREPKDTQYF. The CDR3 bases are TGCGCCAGCAGCCAAGTTATCTCGCGGGAGCCCAAAGATACGCAGTACTTC.

This chain links TRBV7-2 with TRBJ2-7, with D possibly TRBD1 on 5 matching bases. CDR3 size: 14 residues. V dropped 5 bases and J dropped 6 bases, with 17 bases sitting between them. Germline V gene data show CDR1 as SGHTA and CDR2 as FQGNSA. The CDR3 loop reads CASSQGSTLPEQYF. The CDR3 nucleotides are TGTGCCAGCAGCCAGGGATCGACCCTCCCCGAGCAGTACTTC. Looking up the rest from reference TRBV7-2 and TRBJ2-7 gives the full variable domain: GAGVSQSPSNKVTEKGKDVELRCDPISGHTALYWYRQSLGQGLEFLIYFQGNSAPDKSGLPSDRFSAERTGGSVSTLTIQRTQQEDSAVYLCASSQGSTLPEQYFGPGTRLTVT.

The rearrangement joins TRBV6-1 to TRBJ2-5; no firm D call. Germline V gives CDR1 MNHNS, CDR2 SASEGT. This CDR3 comprises 13 residues. V gave up 4 bases and J gave up 6 bases, with 12 bases separating them. CDR3 DNA sequence: TGTGCCAGCAGTGGCACTTACACCCAGACCCAGTACTTC. This gives the protein CASSGTYTQTQYF.

This chain joins TRBV6-1 and TRBJ2-4; D possibly corresponds to TRBD2 (7 bases). The V end lost 6 bases, the J end lost 13 bases, and 25 bases lay between the germline ends. The germline gives CDR1 MNHNS, CDR2 SASEGT. This CDR3 has 15 residues. The CDR3 nucleotides read TGTGCCAGCAGGACGGGGGGCGGGGACATAAATACGCAGTACTTC. It encodes CASRTGGGDINTQYF.

This clonotype was detected many times. This chain uses TRBV7-2 with TRBJ1-6; D is ambiguous. This CDR3 has 15 residues. Trimming removed 0 bases at V and 7 bases at J, with 10 bases between. Germline lookup yields CDR1 SGHTA and CDR2 FQGNSA. This CDR3 is CASSLAGARNSPLHF. The CDR3 DNA reads TGTGCCAGCAGCTTAGCTGGCGCCAGAAATTCACCCCTCCACTTT. Looking up the rest from reference TRBV7-2 and TRBJ1-6 gives the full variable domain: GAGVSQSPSNKVTEKGKDVELRCDPISGHTALYWYRQSLGQGLEFLIYFQGNSAPDKSGLPSDRFSAERTGGSVSTLTIQRTQQEDSAVYLCASSLAGARNSPLHFGNGTRLTVT.